A selection of T cell receptor beta chains follows, all from one sample in a study of CD8+ T cells in alopecia areata. Assay: immunoSEQ multiplex PCR; the TCRdb copy retains only in-frame clones and omits some. Here the sample spans roughly 59,000 clones, around 49% being singletons. Sample: CD8+ T cells sorted from blood, taken at week 0. These receptors came from a human donor with alopecia areata. The CDR3 runs from the conserved cysteine through the conserved F or W. The D gene is left open where the match is weak. Size is omitted from some rows. Given values are once, few, many or a class for expanded clones.

j_call clone_size d_call v_call cdr3_aa cdr3_nt
TRBJ1-1 NA NA TRBV6-5 CASSYTGHTEAFF TGTGCCAGCAGTTATACGGGCCACACTGAAGCTTTCTTT
TRBJ2-2 NA TRBD2 TRBV29-1 CSVESLLAVGELFF TGCAGCGTTGAATCTCTACTAGCGGTGGGGGAGCTGTTTTTT
TRBJ2-7 few TRBD2 TRBV29-1 CSVEGLAGDSYEQYF TGCAGCGTTGAGGGACTAGCGGGAGATTCCTACGAGCAGTACTTC
TRBJ2-7 NA TRBD1 TRBV30 CAWSPGQGNEQYF TGTGCCTGGAGTCCTGGACAGGGGAACGAGCAGTACTTC
TRBJ1-4 few NA TRBV7-2 CASSPTGPNEKLFF TGTGCCAGCAGCCCTACAGGACCTAATGAAAAACTGTTTTTT
TRBJ2-7 NA NA TRBV6-6 CASETTGEQYF TGTGCGAGCGAGACTACAGGGGAGCAGTACTTC
TRBJ1-2 NA NA TRBV30 CAWQPGLGYGYTF TGTGCCTGGCAACCAGGGTTAGGCTATGGCTACACCTTC
TRBJ2-1 few NA TRBV11-2 CASSWGSDEQFF TGTGCCAGCAGCTGGGGGAGCGATGAGCAGTTCTTC
TRBJ2-5 few NA TRBV6-6 CASSQLASVTQETQYF TGTGCCAGCAGCCAACTAGCTTCGGTCACCCAAGAGACCCAGTACTTC
TRBJ2-1 NA NA TRBV5-1 CASSWTETEQFF TGCGCCAGCAGCTGGACAGAGACTGAGCAGTTCTTC